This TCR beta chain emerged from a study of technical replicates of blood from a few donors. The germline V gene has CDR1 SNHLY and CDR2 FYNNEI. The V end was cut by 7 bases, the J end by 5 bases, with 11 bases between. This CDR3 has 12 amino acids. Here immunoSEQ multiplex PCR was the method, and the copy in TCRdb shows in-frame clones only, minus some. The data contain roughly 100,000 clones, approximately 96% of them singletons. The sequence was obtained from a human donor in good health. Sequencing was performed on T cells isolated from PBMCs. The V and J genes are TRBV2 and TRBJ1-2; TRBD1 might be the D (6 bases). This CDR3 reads CASINQGYGYTF. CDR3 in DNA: TGTGCCAGCATCAACCAGGGGTATGGCTACACCTTC.